A single sample gave rise to the 21 T cell receptor beta chains below, sequenced in a study of T cell changes during pregnancy in multiple sclerosis. The table came from immunoSEQ multiplex PCR; TCRdb's copy has only in-frame clones and leaves some out. The table includes roughly 93,000 clones, about 90% detected once. Sequenced here: peripheral blood, sampled after pregnancy. These receptors were collected from a female donor in good health, enrolled as a control in a pregnancy study.

The gene calls are TRBV10-1 and TRBJ2-5; 10 nucleotides match TRBD1. This CDR3 region has 16 residues. CDR1 WNHNN and CDR2 SYGVQD come from the germline V gene (reference sequence). Trimming cost V 4 bases and J 1 base; bases outside gene matches: 6. The CDR3 DNA reads as TGCGCCAGCAGTGTACGGGACAGGGGACCCCAAGAGACCCAGTACTTC. It is translated as CASSVRDRGPQETQYF.

The CDR3 nucleotides are TGCGCCAGCAGCCGACCTGGACAGGGGAATTATGGAGGCGGGAGGGCCAACGAGCAGTACTTC. Translation: CASSRPGQGNYGGGRANEQYF. The chain is built from TRBV5-1 and TRBJ2-7; the D gene could be TRBD1 or TRBD2 (9 bases each). The ends were cut back, 4 bases at V and 5 bases at J, with 37 bases in the middle. CDR1 SGHRS and CDR2 YFSETQ come from the germline V gene. The CDR3 contains 21 residues.

The count of this clone is one. V is TRBV10-3 and J is TRBJ1-2; a weak D match, TRBD1 (6 bases). Germline lookup yields CDR1 ENHRY and CDR2 SYGVKD. The CDR3 runs to 12 residues. V shed 8 bases and J shed 7 bases, with 14 bases lying between them. DNA of the CDR3: TGTGCCATCTTAACAGGGTTGGGTGGCTACACCTTC. It is translated as CAILTGLGGYTF.

This clone occurred once. The gene calls are TRBV15 and TRBJ2-7; no clear D gene. V lost 1 base and J lost 2, with 6 bases in between. Germline values: CDR1 LNHNV, CDR2 YYDKDF (reference sequence). This CDR3 contains 13 residues. The DNA of the CDR3 is TGTGCCACCAGCAGAGCTCTAACCTACGAGCAGTACTTC. Protein: CATSRALTYEQYF.

This chain links TRBV9 with TRBJ1-2; 8 bases map to TRBD1. This CDR3 spans 16 amino acids. Trimming took 0 bases from V and 3 from J; bases not matched to a gene: 7. Germline loops: CDR1 SGDLS, CDR2 YYNGEE. The CDR3, as DNA: TGTGCCAGCAGCGTAGATAGACAGGGGACAGACTATGGCTACACCTTC. This codes for CASSVDRQGTDYGYTF.

This clone was picked up one time. The V gene is TRBV5-1, the J gene TRBJ1-6, with unresolved D. The germline gives CDR1 SGHRS, CDR2 YFSETQ. The ends were cut back, 0 bases at V and 5 bases at J, with 6 bases in the middle. The CDR3 runs to 14 residues. The CDR3 here is CASSLGQNNSPLHF. CDR3 bases: TGCGCCAGCAGCTTGGGCCAGAATAATTCACCCCTCCACTTT.

V gene TRBV5-6 combines with J gene TRBJ1-2; D is possibly TRBD1 (5 bases). V dropped 0 bases and J dropped 1 base, with 13 bases sitting between them. CDR1 and CDR2 from the germline V gene are SGHDT and YYEEEE. The CDR3 sequence is 16 residues long. CDR3 sequence: CASSLDYRTFNYGYTF. CDR3 bases: TGTGCCAGCAGCTTGGATTACAGGACCTTTAACTATGGCTACACCTTC.

The chain employs TRBV27 and TRBJ1-1; TRBD1 is a possible D gene (6 bases). V was clipped by 8 bases and J by 7 bases, with 8 bases between them. CDR1 is MNHEY, CDR2 SMNVEV, per germline (reference sequence). The CDR3 totals 10 residues. CDR3 DNA sequence: TGTGCCAGCGGGACACATGAAGCTTTCTTT. Encoded protein: CASGTHEAFF.

In this sample, this clone turned up once. The rearrangement joins TRBV30 to TRBJ2-5; 10 nucleotides match TRBD2. Per germline, CDR1 GTSNPN and CDR2 SVGIG (reference sequence). V shed 3 bases and J 4 bases; nucleotides not matched to a gene: 17. The CDR3 totals 18 residues. DNA of the CDR3: TGTGCCTGGAGCGAAGCCTGGTCCAGCGGGGGGGCGGCAGAGACCCAGTACTTC. Its translation: CAWSEAWSSGGAAETQYF.

The genes are TRBV5-1 and TRBJ2-6, with D maybe TRBD2 (6 bases). CDR3 size: 15 residues. V was trimmed by 4 bases and J by 1 base, leaving 9 bases between them. Germline CDR1 and CDR2: SGHRS and YFSETQ. CDR3 sequence reads: CASSQRGSGANVLTF. CDR3 nucleotide sequence: TGCGCCAGCAGCCAACGGGGGTCTGGGGCCAACGTCCTGACTTTC.

The chain is built from TRBV7-2 and TRBJ1-1; weak D call: TRBD1 (5 bases). Germline V gene lookup returns CDR1 SGHTA and CDR2 FQGNSA. The CDR3 runs 15 residues. V lost 3 bases and J lost 6, with 17 bases in between. CDR3: CASSFIDRSLPEAFF. CDR3 nucleotides: TGTGCCAGCAGCTTCATAGACAGAAGCCTCCCTGAAGCTTTCTTT.

This rearrangement joins TRBV5-1 to TRBJ1-2; the D gene is possibly TRBD1 (6 bases). The CDR3 extends over 14 amino acids. From germline, CDR1 is SGHRS and CDR2 YFSETQ. V was pared by 0 bases and J by 0 bases, with 6 bases between. The DNA for the CDR3 is TGCGCCAGCAGCTTGGGACAGGCTAACTATGGCTACACCTTC. This sequence encodes CASSLGQANYGYTF.

The V gene is TRBV19, the J gene TRBJ2-7, with a weak D call TRBD2 (6 bases). V dropped 5 bases and J dropped 7 bases, with 18 bases sitting between them. Germline CDR1 LNHDA, CDR2 SQIVND (reference sequence). This CDR3 has 14 residues. Here the CDR3 reads CASSPRRGAWEQYF. DNA for the CDR3: TGTGCCAGTAGTCCCCGGAGGGGAGCCTGGGAGCAGTACTTC. The whole variable domain, filled in from reference TRBV19 and TRBJ2-7, reads DGGITQSPKYLFRKEGQNVTLSCEQNLNHDAMYWYRQDPGQGLRLIYYSQIVNDFQKGDIAEGYSVSREKKESFPLTVTSAQKNPTAFYLCASSPRRGAWEQYFGPGTRLTVT.

This clone was counted a single time. The CDR3 here is CASSQPTGGKNQPQHF. CDR3 in DNA: TGCGCCAGCAGCCAGCCAACAGGGGGCAAAAATCAGCCCCAGCATTTT. The chain uses TRBV4-1 and TRBJ1-5; 9 nucleotides align to TRBD1. CDR1 MGHRA and CDR2 YSYEKL come from the germline V gene. Trimming cost V 3 bases and J 4 bases; bases outside gene matches: 7. This CDR3 is 16 amino acids long.

This chain uses TRBV7-9 with TRBJ1-5; unclear D gene. In germline, CDR1 is SEHNR, CDR2 FQNEAQ (reference sequence). V was shortened by 2 bases and J by 0 bases, with 8 bases between the two germline ends. The CDR3 consists of 15 residues. CDR3 sequence: CASSLNGDSNQPQHF. The CDR3 coding sequence is TGTGCCAGCAGCTTAAACGGGGATAGCAATCAGCCCCAGCATTTT.

The DNA of the CDR3 is TGTGCCAGCAGTTTAACCTACGAGCAGTACTTC. Its protein is CASSLTYEQYF. The rearrangement joins TRBV6-5 to TRBJ2-7; no clear D gene. Germline loops: CDR1 MNHEY, CDR2 SVGAGI. The ends were cut back, 4 bases at V and 2 bases at J, with 3 bases in the middle. This CDR3 spans 11 amino acids.

This CDR3 reads CASSPGSQETQYF. The CDR3 nucleotides read TGTGCCAGCTCACCCGGGTCCCAAGAGACCCAGTACTTC. The chain links TRBV18 to TRBJ2-5; D uncertain. This CDR3 has 13 residues. Trimming shortened V by 3 bases and J by 1 base, and 6 bases separated the two germline ends. The germline V gene encodes CDR1 KGHSH and CDR2 LQKENI. Filled out from reference TRBV18 and TRBJ2-5, the complete variable domain reads NAGVMQNPRHLVRRRGQEARLRCSPMKGHSHVYWYRQLPEEGLKFMVYLQKENIIDESGMPKERFSAEFPKEGPSILRIQQVVRGDSAAYFCASSPGSQETQYFGPGTRLLVL.

This clone was picked up a small number of times. V gene TRBV7-8 combines with J gene TRBJ1-2; 10 bases fit TRBD1. V was clipped by 4 bases and J by 7 bases; unmatched bases: 12. There are 16 residues in the CDR3. In germline, CDR1 is SGHVS, CDR2 FQNEAQ. For the CDR3, the DNA is TGTGCCAGCAGCTCGGGGAGACAGGGGGCATTGGGTGGCTACACCTTC. It translates to CASSSGRQGALGGYTF.

The chain links TRBV6-5 to TRBJ1-1; D is undetermined. This CDR3 comprises 13 residues. V lost 6 bases, J lost 0 bases, and 8 bases lay in between. CDR1 and CDR2 from the germline V gene are MNHEY and SVGAGI. The CDR3, as DNA: TGTGCCAGCAGGACTCACATGAACACTGAAGCTTTCTTT. It translates to CASRTHMNTEAFF.

V gene TRBV28 combines with J gene TRBJ1-1; D gene uncertain. This CDR3 is 14 amino acids long. The germline V gene encodes CDR1 MDHEN and CDR2 SYDVKM. The V and J ends lost 6 bases and 0 bases respectively, with 11 bases between them. The CDR3 spells CASSLPGVNTEAFF. CDR3 coding DNA: TGTGCCAGCAGCCTCCCCGGGGTGAACACTGAAGCTTTCTTT.

The V gene is TRBV6-6, the J gene TRBJ2-1; 8 bases fit TRBD2. The V and J ends lost 0 bases and 3 bases, in that order; junction bases with no gene match: 1. The CDR3 spans 15 residues. Germline V gives CDR1 MNHNY, CDR2 SVGAGI (reference sequence). CDR3 in DNA: TGTGCCAGCAGTTACTCGAGCGGGAGCTACAATGAGCAGTTCTTC. Its translation: CASSYSSGSYNEQFF.